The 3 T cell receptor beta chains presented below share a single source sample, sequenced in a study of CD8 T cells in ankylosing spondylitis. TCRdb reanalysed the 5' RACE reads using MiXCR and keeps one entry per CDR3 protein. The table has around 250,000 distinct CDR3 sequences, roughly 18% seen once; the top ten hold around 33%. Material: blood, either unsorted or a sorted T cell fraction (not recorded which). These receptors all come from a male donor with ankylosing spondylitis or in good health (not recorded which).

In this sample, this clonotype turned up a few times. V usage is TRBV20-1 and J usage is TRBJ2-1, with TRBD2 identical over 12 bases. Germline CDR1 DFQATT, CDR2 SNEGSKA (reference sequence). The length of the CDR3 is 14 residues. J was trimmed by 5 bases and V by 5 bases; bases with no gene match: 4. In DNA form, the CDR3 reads TGCAGTGCTCTCCTAGCGGGAGGGGACAATGAGCAGTTCTTC. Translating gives CSALLAGGDNEQFF.

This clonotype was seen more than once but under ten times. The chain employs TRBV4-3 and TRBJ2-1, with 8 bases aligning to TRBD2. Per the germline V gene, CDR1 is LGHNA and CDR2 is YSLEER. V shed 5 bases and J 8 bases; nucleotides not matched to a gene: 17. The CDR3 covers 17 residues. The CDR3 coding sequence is TGCGCCAGCAGCACCGACTCAGGCCTAGCGGGTTGGGATGAGCAGTTCTTC. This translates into CASSTDSGLAGWDEQFF.

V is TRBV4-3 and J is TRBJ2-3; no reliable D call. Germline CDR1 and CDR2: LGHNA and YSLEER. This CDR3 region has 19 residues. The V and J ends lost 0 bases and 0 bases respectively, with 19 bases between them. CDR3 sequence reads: CASSQDVVTTKSSTDTQYF. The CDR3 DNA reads TGCGCCAGCAGCCAAGACGTAGTAACGACGAAATCTAGCACAGATACGCAGTATTTT.